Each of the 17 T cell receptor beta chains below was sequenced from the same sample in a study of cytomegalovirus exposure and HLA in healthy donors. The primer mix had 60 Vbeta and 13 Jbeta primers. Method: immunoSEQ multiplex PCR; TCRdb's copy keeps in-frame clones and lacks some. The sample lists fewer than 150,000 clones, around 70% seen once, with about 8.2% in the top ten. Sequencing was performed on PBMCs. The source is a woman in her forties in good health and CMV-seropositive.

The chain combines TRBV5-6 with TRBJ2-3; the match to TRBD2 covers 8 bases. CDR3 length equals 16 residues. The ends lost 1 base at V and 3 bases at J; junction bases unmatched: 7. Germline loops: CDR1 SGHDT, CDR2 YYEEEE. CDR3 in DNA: TGTGCCAGCAGCTTGTTGGACGGGGGGGTTACAGATACGCAGTATTTT. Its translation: CASSLLDGGVTDTQYF.

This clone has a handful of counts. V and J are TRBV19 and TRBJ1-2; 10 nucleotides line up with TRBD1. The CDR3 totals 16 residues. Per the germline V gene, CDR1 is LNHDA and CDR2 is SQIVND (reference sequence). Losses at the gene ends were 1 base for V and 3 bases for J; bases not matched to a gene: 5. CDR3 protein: CASSIVRTGGDYGYTF. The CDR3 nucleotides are TGTGCCAGTAGTATAGTCCGGACAGGGGGGGACTATGGCTACACCTTC.

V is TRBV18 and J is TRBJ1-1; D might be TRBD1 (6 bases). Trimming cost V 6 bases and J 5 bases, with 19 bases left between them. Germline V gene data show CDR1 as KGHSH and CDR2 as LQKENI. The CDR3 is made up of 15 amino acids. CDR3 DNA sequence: TGTGCCAGCTCTCAGGGAGGGGGTTCCGGGACTGAAGCTTTCTTT. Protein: CASSQGGGSGTEAFF. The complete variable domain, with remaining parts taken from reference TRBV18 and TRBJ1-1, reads NAGVMQNPRHLVRRRGQEARLRCSPMKGHSHVYWYRQLPEEGLKFMVYLQKENIIDESGMPKERFSAEFPKEGPSILRIQQVVRGDSAAYFCASSQGGGSGTEAFFGQGTRLTVV.

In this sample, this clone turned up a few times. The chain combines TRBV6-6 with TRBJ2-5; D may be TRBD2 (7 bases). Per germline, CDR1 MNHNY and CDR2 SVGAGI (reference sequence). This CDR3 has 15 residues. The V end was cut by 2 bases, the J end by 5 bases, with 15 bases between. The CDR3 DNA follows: TGTGCCAGCAGTTACAGTGGGGGGGCAGGGGAGACCCAGTACTTC. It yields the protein CASSYSGGAGETQYF.

The CDR3 is CAIRGTGDTYEQYF. In DNA, the CDR3 is TGTGCCATCAGAGGGACAGGGGATACCTACGAGCAGTACTTC. V gene TRBV10-3 combines with J gene TRBJ2-7; TRBD1 agrees at 10 bases. Germline V lookup: CDR1 ENHRY, CDR2 SYGVKD. The CDR3 consists of 14 residues. V was pared by 6 bases and J by 2 bases, with 4 bases of the junction left unmatched.

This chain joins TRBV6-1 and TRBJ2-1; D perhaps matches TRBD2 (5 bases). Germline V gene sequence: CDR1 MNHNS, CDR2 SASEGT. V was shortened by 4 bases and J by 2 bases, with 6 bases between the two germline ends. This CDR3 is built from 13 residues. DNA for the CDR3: TGTGCCAGCAGTGGGACTGCCTACAATGAGCAGTTCTTC. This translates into CASSGTAYNEQFF.

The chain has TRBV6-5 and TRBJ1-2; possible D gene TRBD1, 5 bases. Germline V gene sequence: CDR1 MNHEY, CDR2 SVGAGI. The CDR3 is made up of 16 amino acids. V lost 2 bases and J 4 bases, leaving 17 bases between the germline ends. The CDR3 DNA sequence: TGTGCCAGCAGTTACACCCGCACGGGGGGAGGCTATGGCTACACCTTC. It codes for CASSYTRTGGGYGYTF.

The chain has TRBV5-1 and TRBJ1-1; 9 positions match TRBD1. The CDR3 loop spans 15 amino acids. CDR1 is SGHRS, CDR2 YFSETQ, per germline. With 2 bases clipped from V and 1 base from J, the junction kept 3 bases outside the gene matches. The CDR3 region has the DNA TGCGCCAGCAGCTTACAGGGACAGGGGAACACTGAAGCTTTCTTT. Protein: CASSLQGQGNTEAFF.

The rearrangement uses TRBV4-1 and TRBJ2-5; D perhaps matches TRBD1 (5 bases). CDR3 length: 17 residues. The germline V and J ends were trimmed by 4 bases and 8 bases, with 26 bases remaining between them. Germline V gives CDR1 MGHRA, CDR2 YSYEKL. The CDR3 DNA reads TGCGCCAGCAGCCTTCAGGGTTTCACGGTCCCCCCAGAAACCCAGTACTTC. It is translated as CASSLQGFTVPPETQYF.

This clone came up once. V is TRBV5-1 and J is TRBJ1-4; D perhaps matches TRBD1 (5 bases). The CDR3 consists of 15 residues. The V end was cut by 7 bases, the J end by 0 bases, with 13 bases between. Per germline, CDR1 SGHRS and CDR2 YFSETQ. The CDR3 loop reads CASGTDRATNEKLFF. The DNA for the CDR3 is TGCGCCAGCGGCACAGACAGAGCAACTAATGAAAAACTGTTTTTT.

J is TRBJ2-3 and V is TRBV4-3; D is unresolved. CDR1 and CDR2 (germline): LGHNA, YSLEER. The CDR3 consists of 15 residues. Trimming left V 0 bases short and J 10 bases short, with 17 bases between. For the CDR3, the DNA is TGCGCCAGCAGCCAAGATCAATTCAGGAACAGTGCGCAGTATTTT. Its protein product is CASSQDQFRNSAQYF.

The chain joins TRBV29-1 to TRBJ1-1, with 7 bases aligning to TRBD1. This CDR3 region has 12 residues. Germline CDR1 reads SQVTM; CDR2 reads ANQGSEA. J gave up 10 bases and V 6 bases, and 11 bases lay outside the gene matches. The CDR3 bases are TGCAGCGTCTCACCACAGGGGACCGCAGCTTTCTTT. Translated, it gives CSVSPQGTAAFF.

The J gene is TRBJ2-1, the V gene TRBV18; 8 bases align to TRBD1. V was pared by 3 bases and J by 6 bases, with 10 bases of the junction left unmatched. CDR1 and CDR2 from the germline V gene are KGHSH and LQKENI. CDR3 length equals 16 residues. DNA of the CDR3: TGTGCCAGCTCACCTCAAGGGACAGGTCCTTTCAATGAGCAGTTCTTC. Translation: CASSPQGTGPFNEQFF.

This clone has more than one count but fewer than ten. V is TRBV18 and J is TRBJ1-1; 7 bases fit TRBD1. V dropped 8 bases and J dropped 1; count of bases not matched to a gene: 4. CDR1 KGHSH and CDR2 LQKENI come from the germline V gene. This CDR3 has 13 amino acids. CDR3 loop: CASRDSWNTEAFF. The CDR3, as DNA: TGTGCCAGCCGGGACAGCTGGAACACTGAAGCTTTCTTT. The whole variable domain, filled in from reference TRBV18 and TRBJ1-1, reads NAGVMQNPRHLVRRRGQEARLRCSPMKGHSHVYWYRQLPEEGLKFMVYLQKENIIDESGMPKERFSAEFPKEGPSILRIQQVVRGDSAAYFCASRDSWNTEAFFGQGTRLTVV.

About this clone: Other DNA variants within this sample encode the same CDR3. The CDR3 DNA follows: TGTGCCAGCAGCTTAGGCGGGGGGTCCTACAATGAGCAGTTCTTC. The encoded protein is CASSLGGGSYNEQFF. The rearrangement links TRBV5-4 to TRBJ2-1; 8 bases are shared with TRBD2. This CDR3 is built from 15 residues. The germline CDR1 and CDR2 sequences are SGHNT and YYREEE (reference sequence). Trimming took 2 bases from V and 1 from J; bases not matched to a gene: 2.

In DNA, the CDR3 is TGTGCCAGCAGCTTGGTCAGCCAGGGTGGAGTAGCTTTCTTT. Residues: CASSLVSQGGVAFF. V gene TRBV5-6 combines with J gene TRBJ1-1; D may be TRBD1 (5 bases). The germline CDR1 and CDR2 sequences are SGHDT and YYEEEE. V was pared by 0 bases and J by 10 bases, with 16 bases between. The CDR3 loop spans 14 amino acids.

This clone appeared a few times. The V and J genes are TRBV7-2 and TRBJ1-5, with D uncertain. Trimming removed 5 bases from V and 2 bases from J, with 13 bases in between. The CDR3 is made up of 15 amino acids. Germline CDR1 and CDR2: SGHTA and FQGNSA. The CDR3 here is CASSLGRMGNQPQHF. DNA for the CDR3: TGTGCCAGCAGCCTAGGGAGGATGGGCAATCAGCCCCAGCATTTT.